This TCR beta chain appears in the sequencing data of a study of shared clonotypes between healthy human individuals. Study as a whole: The composition of the donors was a couple of women and a few men aged 18 to 49.

Whole-study findings and limits: Richness estimates generally favored naive over memory subsets. Sequencing of the sorted subsets was shown by rarefaction to be incomplete despite large depth.

Remarks on this clone: Its antigen is still unknown.

This CDR3 comprises 15 residues. V was pared by 5 bases and J by 0 bases, with 2 bases of the junction left unmatched. The germline CDR1 and CDR2 sequences are SGHRS and YFSETQ. Data came from immunoSEQ multiplex PCR; TCRdb stores just in-frame clones and leaves some out. The table has 2 million to 2.5 million clones, around 93% seen once. The genes are TRBV5-1 and TRBJ2-2, with TRBD2 matching over 9 bases. The sequenced material came from naive CD4+ T cells from PBMCs. The subset is: CD45RA+ positively selected. The TCR originated in a man between 18 and 35 years old in good health. Some clones in this sample may be carry-over from other donors' samples. The CDR3 loop is CASRRLAANTGELFF. The CDR3 DNA reads as TGCGCCAGCAGGAGACTAGCGGCGAACACCGGGGAGCTGTTTTTT.